This T cell receptor (beta chain) was documented in a study of blood T cell repertoires in COVID-19. In the study overall: From the United States, Italy and Spain came samples of acute and convalescent COVID-19. T cells, B-cell-depleted T cells, or PBMCs provided the cDNA or gDNA that served as material.

This CDR3 spans 17 amino acids. The germline V gene has CDR1 MDHEN and CDR2 SYDVKM. The V and J ends lost 6 bases and 2 bases, in that order; junction bases with no gene match: 11. In the authors' workflow: Amplification of reference gene primers provided the estimated nucleated cell counts. Here immunoSEQ multiplex PCR was the method, and the copy in TCRdb shows in-frame clones only, minus some. That table supplies the V and J calls and clone size; D and trimming were determined from the DNA. The table records roughly 160,000 clones, approximately 83% of them present only once. This clonotype was sampled from a man aged 55 to 70 with acute or convalescent COVID-19. The specimen sequenced was peripheral blood. The rearrangement uses TRBV28 and TRBJ1-2; 11 bases agree with TRBD1. CDR3 in amino acids: CASSLGTGGSRNYGYTF. For the CDR3, the DNA is TGTGCCAGCAGCCTTGGGACAGGGGGAAGTAGGAACTATGGCTACACCTTC.